The clone carrying this T cell receptor beta chain showed up many times. Combining a sample-barcoded 5' primer with a J-beta primer mix, a second PCR ran for roughly 6 to 12 cycles. Via MiXCR, TCRdb re-called the 5' RACE reads, giving one row per CDR3 protein. The repertoire holds about 1.1 million distinct CDR3 sequences, with around two fifths as singletons. These data originate in a study of blood T cells in healthy people across ages. V was pared by 3 bases and J by 3 bases, with 4 bases of the junction left unmatched. Germline-derived CDR1 and CDR2 are SGDLS and YYNGEE. The CDR3 consists of 15 residues.

The TCR comes from a man aged 18 to 35 in good health. Sequencing was performed on blood. This chain connects TRBV9 to TRBJ2-3, with 10 bases fitting TRBD1. CDR3: CASSATGGRTDTQYF. CDR3 DNA sequence: TGTGCCAGCAGCGCGACAGGGGGCAGGACAGATACGCAGTATTTT.